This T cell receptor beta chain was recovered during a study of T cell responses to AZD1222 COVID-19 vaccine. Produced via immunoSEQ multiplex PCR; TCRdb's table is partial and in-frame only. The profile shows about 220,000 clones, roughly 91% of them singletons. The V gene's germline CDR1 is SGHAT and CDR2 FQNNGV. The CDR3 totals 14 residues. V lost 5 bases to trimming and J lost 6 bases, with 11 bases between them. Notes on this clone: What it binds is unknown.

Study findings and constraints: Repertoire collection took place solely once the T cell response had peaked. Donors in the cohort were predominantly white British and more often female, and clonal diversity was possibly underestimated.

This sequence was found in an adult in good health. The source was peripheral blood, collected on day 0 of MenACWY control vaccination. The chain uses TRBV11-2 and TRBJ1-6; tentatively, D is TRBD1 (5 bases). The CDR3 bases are TGTGCCAGCAGCCCGGGACTGATTAATTCACCCCTCCACTTT. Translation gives CASSPGLINSPLHF.